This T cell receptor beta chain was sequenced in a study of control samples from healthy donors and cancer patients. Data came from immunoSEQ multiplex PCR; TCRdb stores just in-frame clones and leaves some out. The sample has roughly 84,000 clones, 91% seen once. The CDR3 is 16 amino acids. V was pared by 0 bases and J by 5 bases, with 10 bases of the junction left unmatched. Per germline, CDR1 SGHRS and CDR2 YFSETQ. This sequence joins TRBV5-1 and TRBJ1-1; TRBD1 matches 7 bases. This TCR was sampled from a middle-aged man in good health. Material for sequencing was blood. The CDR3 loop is CASSLGQGLGGTEAFF. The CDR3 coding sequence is TGCGCCAGCAGCTTGGGACAGGGTCTTGGGGGGACTGAAGCTTTCTTT.